These 32 T cell receptor beta chains originate from one sample sequenced in a study of beta chain features in type 1 diabetes. The sequenced template was cDNA made from the entire isolated RNA. Method: immunoSEQ multiplex PCR; TCRdb's copy keeps in-frame clones and lacks some. The sample has 330,000 or so clones, 20% seen once. Sequencing used naive CD4+ T cells from blood. Every receptor here comes from a woman younger than 35 in good health.

This clone was observed a handful of times. V is TRBV9 and J is TRBJ2-5; 9 bases match TRBD1. J lost 5 bases, V lost 3 bases, and 5 bases had no gene match. CDR3 length: 14 residues. The germline CDR1 and CDR2 sequences are SGDLS and YYNGEE. This CDR3 reads CASSDGTGWETQYF. CDR3 coding DNA: TGTGCCAGCAGCGACGGGACAGGGTGGGAGACCCAGTACTTC. The full variable domain, its missing parts supplied by reference TRBV9 and TRBJ2-5, is DSGVTQTPKHLITATGQRVTLRCSPRSGDLSVYWYQQSLDQGLQFLIQYYNGEERAKGNILERFSAQQFPDLHSELNLSSLELGDSALYFCASSDGTGWETQYFGPGTRLLVL.

This clone was detected only a few times. The gene calls are TRBV4-1 and TRBJ1-2; 7 nucleotides line up with TRBD1. The CDR3 has 14 amino acids. CDR1 MGHRA and CDR2 YSYEKL come from the germline V gene. Trimming took 4 bases from V and 10 from J; bases not matched to a gene: 12. The CDR3 sequence: CASSLSGDSLDYTF. Here the CDR3 DNA reads TGCGCCAGCAGCCTATCAGGGGACAGCCTTGACTACACCTTC.

This clone has only a few counts. The chain joins TRBV5-1 to TRBJ2-7, with 11 bases that match TRBD2. V shed 3 bases, J shed 3 bases, and the junction held 8 bases outside the gene matches. Looked up from germline, CDR1 is SGHRS and CDR2 is YFSETQ. This CDR3 spans 16 amino acids. The CDR3 nucleotides are TGCGCCAGCAGCTCGGGACATACTAGCGGGAGCTACGAGCAGTACTTC. Encoded protein: CASSSGHTSGSYEQYF.

This clone came up a few times. The J gene is TRBJ1-2, the V gene TRBV7-2; 8 nucleotides agree with TRBD1. The germline CDR1 and CDR2 sequences are SGHTA and FQGNSA. J lost 3 bases, V lost 0 bases, and 3 bases had no gene match. This CDR3 spans 15 amino acids. CDR3 residues: CASSLAGTGDYGYTF. The CDR3 bases are TGTGCCAGCAGCTTAGCGGGGACAGGAGACTATGGCTACACCTTC.

The V gene is TRBV27, the J gene TRBJ1-5; no clear D. The germline gives CDR1 MNHEY, CDR2 SMNVEV (reference sequence). With 2 bases removed from V and 6 bases from J, the gap between germline ends came to 5 bases. There are 12 residues in the CDR3. The CDR3 region has the DNA TGTGCCAGCAGTTTACCAGGTCAGCCCCAGCATTTT. It yields the protein CASSLPGQPQHF.

The genes are TRBV5-4 and TRBJ2-1; 10 bases are shared with TRBD2. The V gene's germline CDR1 is SGHNT and CDR2 YYREEE (reference sequence). The CDR3 runs 16 residues. V was clipped by 0 bases and J by 7 bases; unmatched bases: 7. The CDR3 DNA sequence: TGTGCCAGCAGCTTGGGAGCGGGAGGGCCGCCAAATGAGCAGTTCTTC. Protein sequence: CASSLGAGGPPNEQFF. Looking up the rest from reference TRBV5-4 and TRBJ2-1 gives the full variable domain: ETGVTQSPTHLIKTRGQQVTLRCSSQSGHNTVSWYQQALGQGPQFIFQYYREEENGRGNFPPRFSGLQFPNYSSELNVNALELDDSALYLCASSLGAGGPPNEQFFGPGTRLTVL.

The CDR3 nucleotides read TGCGCCAGCATCCCCGGGACTAGCGGTGATGAGCAGTTCTTC. Translating it yields CASIPGTSGDEQFF. This chain joins TRBV5-1 and TRBJ2-1; 11 bases fit TRBD2. Germline V gene lookup returns CDR1 SGHRS and CDR2 YFSETQ. CDR3 length: 14 residues. V trimming: 6 bases; J trimming: 8 bases; junction bases outside the gene matches: 7. Complete variable domain (other parts from reference TRBV5-1 and TRBJ2-1): KAGVTQTPRYLIKTRGQQVTLSCSPISGHRSVSWYQQTPGQGLQFLFEYFSETQRNKGNFPGRFSGRQFSNSRSEMNVSTLELGDSALYLCASIPGTSGDEQFFGPGTRLTVL.

The chain carries TRBV30 and TRBJ1-2; D is uncertain. This CDR3 is 12 amino acids long. The V gene's germline CDR1 is GTSNPN and CDR2 SVGIG (reference sequence). V lost 1 base to trimming and J lost 4 bases, with 7 bases between them. CDR3 protein: CAWSARSYGYTF. Here the CDR3 DNA reads TGTGCCTGGAGTGCGCGGTCCTATGGCTACACCTTC.

In this sample, this clone turned up a few times. The rearrangement links TRBV29-1 to TRBJ1-5; TRBD1 aligns across 11 bases. Germline CDR1 SQVTM, CDR2 ANQGSEA. V shed 7 bases and J 9 bases; nucleotides not matched to a gene: 8. This CDR3 comprises 13 residues. CDR3 coding DNA: TGCAGCGCCGGGACAGGGGGGGAAGGGCCCCAGCATTTT. Residues: CSAGTGGEGPQHF.

This clone turned up a few times. V and J are TRBV7-2 and TRBJ2-5, with 9 nucleotides matching TRBD2. V dropped 3 bases and J dropped 4; count of bases not matched to a gene: 9. This CDR3 has 16 residues. In germline, CDR1 is SGHTA, CDR2 FQGNSA. The CDR3 region has the DNA TGTGCCAGCAGCTTGGGTGTGCGGGGGGGCGGAGAGACCCAGTACTTC. Amino acids: CASSLGVRGGGETQYF.

This clone has more than one count but fewer than ten. The rearrangement links TRBV19 to TRBJ2-7; tentatively, D is TRBD1 (5 bases). The germline gives CDR1 LNHDA, CDR2 SQIVND (reference sequence). V lost 6 bases, J lost 4 bases, and 13 bases lay in between. This CDR3 contains 13 residues. The CDR3 reads CASRGQGNYEQYF. CDR3 sequence (DNA): TGTGCCAGTAGAGGGCAGGGCAATTACGAGCAGTACTTC.

This clone was found a few times. The chain carries TRBV6-5 and TRBJ1-1, with no clear D. The germline V gene encodes CDR1 MNHEY and CDR2 SVGAGI. The CDR3 has 13 residues. The V gene lost 4 bases and the J gene lost 6 bases, with 12 bases spanning the gap. The CDR3 spells CASSWSGWSEAFF. The CDR3 region has the DNA TGTGCCAGCAGTTGGTCCGGTTGGTCTGAAGCTTTCTTT.

The chain links TRBV18 to TRBJ2-5; D may be TRBD1 (6 bases). The CDR3 runs to 14 residues. Trimming stripped 3 bases from V and 7 bases from J, with 15 bases between. Germline CDR1 and CDR2: KGHSH and LQKENI. As DNA, the CDR3 is TGTGCCAGCTCACCCCCGCAGGGGAAGGGGACCCAGTACTTC. Encoded protein: CASSPPQGKGTQYF.

The V gene is TRBV7-9, the J gene TRBJ1-1; 10 positions agree with TRBD1. V dropped 5 bases and J dropped 0; count of bases not matched to a gene: 6. This CDR3 has 16 amino acids. The germline V gene encodes CDR1 SEHNR and CDR2 FQNEAQ (reference sequence). The CDR3 here is CASSPGQGIMNTEAFF. CDR3 DNA sequence: TGTGCCAGCAGCCCGGGACAGGGGATTATGAACACTGAAGCTTTCTTT.

The chain joins TRBV30 to TRBJ2-5; D perhaps matches TRBD2 (5 bases). From germline, CDR1 is GTSNPN and CDR2 SVGIG (reference sequence). The V gene lost 0 bases and the J gene lost 5 bases, with 10 bases spanning the gap. The CDR3 spans 13 residues. DNA of the CDR3: TGTGCCTGGAGTGTACTAGTAGGGGAGACCCAGTACTTC. This translates into CAWSVLVGETQYF. The full variable domain, with the rest looked up from reference TRBV30 and TRBJ2-5, is SQTIHQWPATLVQPVGSPLSLECTVEGTSNPNLYWYRQAAGRGLQLLFYSVGIGQISSEVPQNLSASRPQDRQFILSSKKLLLSDSGFYLCAWSVLVGETQYFGPGTRLLVL.

This clone showed up just a few times. This chain connects TRBV18 to TRBJ1-2; tentative D call: TRBD1 (5 bases). The CDR3 runs 13 residues. Trimming took off 3 bases at V and 4 bases at J, with 9 bases between the two ends. Germline CDR1 KGHSH, CDR2 LQKENI. CDR3 DNA: TGTGCCAGCTCACCCGCCAGGGCCTATGGCTACACCTTC. Protein: CASSPARAYGYTF.

The chain has TRBV5-4 and TRBJ1-1, with TRBD1 identical over 7 bases. The ends lost 3 bases at V and 4 bases at J; junction bases unmatched: 0. This CDR3 has 12 amino acids. Germline loops: CDR1 SGHNT, CDR2 YYREEE (reference sequence). The CDR3 DNA follows: TGTGCCAGCAGCTGGGACAGCACTGAAGCTTTCTTT. It codes for CASSWDSTEAFF.

This clone occurred a few times. This chain joins TRBV4-3 and TRBJ2-1; 9 bases are shared with TRBD2. With V trimmed by 3 bases and J by 12 bases, 9 bases remained unmatched. This CDR3 contains 14 residues. CDR1 is LGHNA and CDR2 is YSLEER in the germline V gene. The DNA for the CDR3 is TGCGCCAGCAGCCATGAGCTTAGCGGGGGAGGGCAGTTCTTC. Translated: CASSHELSGGGQFF.

CDR3 sequence reads: CASSIGPPPLEQYF. CDR3 DNA: TGTGCCAGTAGTATAGGTCCACCGCCACTCGAGCAGTACTTC. The rearrangement uses TRBV19 and TRBJ2-7; D ambiguous. Germline loops: CDR1 LNHDA, CDR2 SQIVND (reference sequence). The CDR3 totals 14 residues. Trimming shortened V by 1 base and J by 6 bases, and 13 bases separated the two germline ends.

This CDR3 is CASSPAPGQGAHEQYF. The DNA for the CDR3 is TGTGCCAGCTCACCGGCCCCGGGACAGGGGGCCCACGAGCAGTACTTC. The rearrangement links TRBV18 to TRBJ2-7, with 12 bases lining up with TRBD1. Per germline, CDR1 KGHSH and CDR2 LQKENI. V trimming: 3 bases; J trimming: 5 bases; junction bases outside the gene matches: 8. The CDR3 length is 16 residues.

This clone was observed a handful of times. The rearrangement links TRBV2 to TRBJ2-3, with 10 bases that match TRBD2. V lost 5 bases, J lost 3 bases, and 8 bases stayed unmatched. CDR1 and CDR2 from the germline V gene are SNHLY and FYNNEI. This CDR3 spans 16 amino acids. CDR3 sequence: CASSPRLAGLTDTQYF. CDR3 nucleotides: TGTGCCAGCAGTCCACGACTAGCGGGCCTAACAGATACGCAGTATTTT.

This clone was observed a handful of times. The rearrangement uses TRBV5-1 and TRBJ2-3; D is unresolved. From germline, CDR1 is SGHRS and CDR2 YFSETQ. V was pared by 4 bases and J by 5 bases, with 17 bases between. The CDR3 sequence is 15 residues long. CDR3 loop: CASSPEWSQEDTQYF. DNA for the CDR3: TGCGCCAGCAGCCCGGAGTGGTCTCAAGAAGATACGCAGTATTTT.

This clone has more than one count but fewer than ten. V is TRBV5-8 and J is TRBJ2-7; tentatively, D is TRBD1 (6 bases). V shed 4 bases and J shed 2 bases, with 16 bases lying between them. Germline-derived CDR1 and CDR2 are SGHTS and YDEGEE. This CDR3 is built from 15 residues. The CDR3 region has the DNA TGTGCCAGCAGCCGGAACAGGGTAGGGACCTACGAGCAGTACTTC. It encodes CASSRNRVGTYEQYF.

The gene calls are TRBV10-3 and TRBJ2-1; TRBD2 matches 9 bases. CDR1 and CDR2 from the germline V gene are ENHRY and SYGVKD. The CDR3 spans 18 residues. Germline trimming cut 3 bases from V and 1 base from J; bases unmatched to any gene: 10. CDR3 loop: CAISDGLAGKRSYNEQFF. DNA for the CDR3: TGTGCCATCAGTGATGGTCTAGCGGGAAAGCGGTCCTACAATGAGCAGTTCTTC.

The CDR3 spells CASSEARDQPQHF. CDR3 DNA sequence: TGTGCCAGCAGTGAAGCGCGGGATCAGCCCCAGCATTTT. The chain is built from TRBV2 and TRBJ1-5; no reliable D call. Trimming removed 0 bases from V and 5 bases from J, with 5 bases in between. Germline values: CDR1 SNHLY, CDR2 FYNNEI. This CDR3 is built from 13 residues. Full variable domain (missing parts from reference TRBV2 and TRBJ1-5): EPEVTQTPSHQVTQMGQEVILRCVPISNHLYFYWYRQILGQKVEFLVSFYNNEISEKSEIFDDQFSVERPDGSNFTLKIRSTKLEDSAMYFCASSEARDQPQHFGDGTRLSIL.

This chain links TRBV19 with TRBJ1-5, with TRBD1 matching over 8 bases. Germline assignment: CDR1 LNHDA and CDR2 SQIVND (reference sequence). Trimming cost V 6 bases and J 2 bases; bases outside gene matches: 3. The length of the CDR3 is 14 residues. The CDR3 DNA sequence: TGTGCCAGTAGACGGGGACAGGGCAATCAGCCCCAGCATTTT. Encoded protein: CASRRGQGNQPQHF.

This clone was picked up a small number of times. The chain has TRBV14 and TRBJ1-6; TRBD1 matches at 7 bases. The CDR3 extends over 13 amino acids. Germline lookup yields CDR1 SGHDN and CDR2 FVKESK. After removal of 0 bases from V and 14 bases from J, the junction contained 4 bases not matched to a gene. CDR3 sequence (DNA): TGTGCCAGCAGCCAAGAATGGCAGGGGGCCCTCCACTTT. It translates to CASSQEWQGALHF.

This clone was recorded only once. The chain recombines TRBV9 with TRBJ2-7; 9 positions match TRBD1. V shed 3 bases and J 9 bases; nucleotides not matched to a gene: 13. CDR1 is SGDLS and CDR2 is YYNGEE in the germline V gene. The CDR3 spans 15 residues. CDR3 bases: TGTGCCAGCAGCGCGACCGGGACAGGGACATCTGGGCAGTACTTC. Translated: CASSATGTGTSGQYF.

This clone came up a few times. This chain uses TRBV19 with TRBJ2-7; 10 nucleotides align to TRBD1. Looked up from germline, CDR1 is LNHDA and CDR2 is SQIVND (reference sequence). With V trimmed by 6 bases and J by 5 bases, 10 bases remained unmatched. The CDR3 has 15 amino acids. CDR3 region: CASRGTDRGFNEQYF. The DNA of the CDR3 is TGTGCCAGTAGAGGAACGGACAGGGGGTTCAACGAGCAGTACTTC.

This clone was observed a handful of times. J is TRBJ2-1 and V is TRBV5-1, with a weak D call TRBD2 (5 bases). This CDR3 comprises 14 residues. CDR1 is SGHRS and CDR2 is YFSETQ in the germline V gene. Trimming pared 0 bases from V and 8 bases from J, leaving 12 bases between. This CDR3 is CASSLGGSTHEQFF. The CDR3 DNA follows: TGCGCCAGCAGCTTGGGCGGGTCCACCCATGAGCAGTTCTTC.

The chain carries TRBV4-1 and TRBJ2-1, with TRBD2 matching over 12 bases. This CDR3 comprises 18 residues. Trimming at V came to 4 bases and at J to 7 bases, leaving 14 bases not matched to a gene. Germline loops: CDR1 MGHRA, CDR2 YSYEKL. The CDR3 spells CASSPEASGGAGLNEQFF. CDR3 sequence (DNA): TGCGCCAGCAGCCCGGAGGCTAGCGGGGGGGCTGGATTAAATGAGCAGTTCTTC.

The rearrangement uses TRBV9 and TRBJ2-1; unclear D gene. V was cut by 3 bases and J by 6 bases, with 7 bases left in between. The CDR3 totals 12 residues. The germline V gene encodes CDR1 SGDLS and CDR2 YYNGEE. The CDR3 region has the DNA TGTGCCAGCAGCGCAGGATTCAATGAGCAGTTCTTC. Protein: CASSAGFNEQFF.